This TCR beta chain originates from a study of shared clonotypes between healthy human individuals. This CDR3 has 14 amino acids. V was clipped by 3 bases and J by 4 bases, with 12 bases between them. The germline CDR1 and CDR2 sequences are MDHEN and SYDVKM. This clone was seen only a few times. Sequenced by immunoSEQ multiplex PCR; TCRdb stores in-frame clones only, minus some. The table has about 700,000 clones, roughly 70% seen once. Sequenced material: memory CD4+ T cells sorted from blood. Subset reported: CD45RA-negative fraction. The TCR originated in a woman in her 30s in good health. V gene TRBV28 combines with J gene TRBJ1-1; D gene ambiguous. CDR3 nucleotides: TGTGCCAGCAGTTTGACACCCCGGACCACTGAAGCTTTCTTT. It specifies CASSLTPRTTEAFF.